The rows below give T cell receptor beta chains drawn from one sample of a study of T cell responses to AZD1222 COVID-19 vaccine. The data were produced by immunoSEQ multiplex PCR, yet TCRdb's version contains in-frame clones alone and is incomplete. The sample yields more than 75,000 clones, 80% to 90% seen once. The sequenced sample was peripheral blood, obtained on day 0 of AZD1222 vaccination. The receptor set was obtained from an adult in good health. The CDR3 runs from the conserved cysteine through the conserved F or W. D genes are given only for firm matches. Size is omitted from some rows. Given values are once, few, many or a class for expanded clones.

j_gene: TRBJ1-2; v_gene: TRBV3-1/TRBV3-2; abundance: few; d_gene: TRBD1; CDR3aa: CASSQAPTGLGNGYTF; CDR3nt: TGTGCCAGCAGCCAAGCCCCGACAGGGTTGGGGAATGGCTACACCTTC
j_gene: TRBJ2-2; v_gene: TRBV15; abundance: once; d_gene: -; CDR3aa: CATSRDRSYTGELFF; CDR3nt: TGTGCCACCAGCAGAGATCGGAGTTACACCGGGGAGCTGTTTTTT
j_gene: TRBJ1-1; v_gene: TRBV2; abundance: few; d_gene: TRBD1; CDR3aa: CASSTRTGGWTEAFF; CDR3nt: TGTGCCAGCAGTACGCGAACAGGGGGCTGGACTGAAGCTTTCTTT
j_gene: TRBJ1-4; v_gene: TRBV6-1; abundance: -; d_gene: -; CDR3aa: CASSEATAQNEKLFF; CDR3nt: TGTGCCAGCAGTGAAGCGACAGCTCAGAATGAAAAACTGTTTTTT
j_gene: TRBJ1-5; v_gene: TRBV19; abundance: -; d_gene: -; CDR3aa: CASALYSNQPQHF; CDR3nt: TGTGCCAGCGCACTGTATAGCAATCAGCCCCAGCATTTT
j_gene: TRBJ1-1; v_gene: TRBV11-3; abundance: once; d_gene: -; CDR3aa: CASSLEVNTEAFF; CDR3nt: TGTGCCAGCAGCCTGGAGGTAAACACTGAAGCTTTCTTT
j_gene: TRBJ1-4; v_gene: TRBV5-1; abundance: -; d_gene: -; CDR3aa: CASSDTPEEKLFF; CDR3nt: TGCGCCAGCAGCGACACCCCGGAGGAAAAACTGTTTTTT
j_gene: TRBJ1-2; v_gene: TRBV5-1; abundance: once; d_gene: -; CDR3aa: CASSLVGVLDGYTF; CDR3nt: TGCGCCAGCAGCTTGGTTGGGGTTCTGGATGGCTACACCTTC
j_gene: TRBJ1-4; v_gene: TRBV6-6; abundance: -; d_gene: -; CDR3aa: CASSYPAGKLFF; CDR3nt: TGTGCCAGCAGTTACCCGGCCGGAAAACTGTTTTTT
j_gene: TRBJ1-1; v_gene: TRBV2; abundance: few; d_gene: -; CDR3aa: CASTLNPNTEAFF; CDR3nt: TGTGCCAGCACTCTTAACCCCAACACTGAAGCTTTCTTT
j_gene: TRBJ1-6; v_gene: TRBV3-1/TRBV3-2; abundance: once; d_gene: -; CDR3aa: CASSLTGTGKTPLHF; CDR3nt: TGTGCCAGCAGCCTCACCGGGACGGGTAAAACGCCCCTCCACTTT
j_gene: TRBJ1-3; v_gene: TRBV3-1/TRBV3-2; abundance: -; d_gene: -; CDR3aa: CASSQESSGNTIYF; CDR3nt: TGTGCCAGCAGCCAAGAAAGCTCTGGAAACACCATATATTTT
j_gene: TRBJ1-6; v_gene: TRBV5-1; abundance: -; d_gene: -; CDR3aa: CASSLEGPYNSPLHF; CDR3nt: TGCGCCAGCAGCTTGGAGGGGCCCTATAATTCACCCCTCCACTTT
j_gene: TRBJ1-1; v_gene: TRBV19; abundance: -; d_gene: -; CDR3aa: CASSKMTEKRGEAFF; CDR3nt: TGTGCCAGTAGTAAAATGACAGAAAAAAGAGGTGAAGCTTTCTTT
j_gene: TRBJ1-2; v_gene: TRBV28; abundance: -; d_gene: TRBD1; CDR3aa: CASSPSTGTGDGYTF; CDR3nt: TGTGCCAGCAGCCCTAGTACGGGGACAGGGGACGGCTACACCTTC
j_gene: TRBJ1-4; v_gene: TRBV3-1/TRBV3-2; abundance: -; d_gene: -; CDR3aa: CASSEGTSQLFF; CDR3nt: TGTGCCAGCAGCGAAGGGACTAGTCAACTGTTTTTT
j_gene: TRBJ1-2; v_gene: TRBV6-5; abundance: -; d_gene: -; CDR3aa: CASRQQAYYGYTF; CDR3nt: TGTGCCAGCAGACAACAGGCCTACTATGGCTACACCTTC
j_gene: TRBJ2-7; v_gene: TRBV5-1; abundance: -; d_gene: -; CDR3aa: CASSLGYEQYF; CDR3nt: TGCGCCAGCAGCTTGGGATACGAGCAGTACTTC
j_gene: TRBJ1-6; v_gene: TRBV27; abundance: -; d_gene: -; CDR3aa: CASSWGGGVSPLHF; CDR3nt: TGTGCCAGCAGTTGGGGCGGGGGAGTTTCACCCCTCCACTTT
j_gene: TRBJ2-2; v_gene: TRBV6-2/TRBV6-3; abundance: -; d_gene: -; CDR3aa: CASSYSGVAEVTGELFF; CDR3nt: TGTGCCAGCAGTTACTCGGGGGTAGCGGAGGTTACCGGGGAGCTGTTTTTT
j_gene: TRBJ1-5; v_gene: TRBV7-8; abundance: -; d_gene: -; CDR3aa: CASSSQGGNQPQHF; CDR3nt: TGTGCCAGCAGCTCCCAAGGTGGCAATCAGCCCCAGCATTTT
j_gene: TRBJ1-2; v_gene: TRBV6-6; abundance: -; d_gene: TRBD1; CDR3aa: CASSHRGLGHEGYTF; CDR3nt: TGTGCCAGCAGTCACAGGGGGCTAGGCCATGAGGGCTACACCTTC
j_gene: TRBJ1-1; v_gene: TRBV5-1; abundance: -; d_gene: -; CDR3aa: CASSLVSSEDEAFF; CDR3nt: TGCGCCAGCAGCTTGGTGTCGTCCGAGGATGAAGCTTTCTTT
j_gene: TRBJ1-6; v_gene: TRBV2; abundance: -; d_gene: -; CDR3aa: CASRTAGDHSPLHF; CDR3nt: TGTGCCAGCAGGACCGCCGGGGACCATTCACCCCTCCACTTT
j_gene: TRBJ2-1; v_gene: TRBV5-6; abundance: once; d_gene: TRBD1; CDR3aa: CASRGQDLTEQFF; CDR3nt: TGTGCCAGCAGGGGACAGGATCTTACCGAGCAGTTCTTC
j_gene: TRBJ1-2; v_gene: TRBV30; abundance: once; d_gene: TRBD1; CDR3aa: CAWRQGRDNGYTF; CDR3nt: TGTGCCTGGCGACAGGGAAGGGATAATGGCTACACCTTC
j_gene: TRBJ1-2; v_gene: TRBV7-2; abundance: -; d_gene: TRBD1; CDR3aa: CASSTSTGGPRGYTF; CDR3nt: TGTGCCAGCAGCACATCCACAGGGGGCCCACGGGGCTACACCTTC
j_gene: TRBJ1-4; v_gene: TRBV4-1; abundance: few; d_gene: TRBD1; CDR3aa: CASSPAPDPTGLGAGLFF; CDR3nt: TGCGCCAGCAGCCCCGCGCCCGACCCGACAGGGCTCGGGGCTGGACTGTTTTTT
j_gene: TRBJ1-3; v_gene: TRBV14; abundance: -; d_gene: -; CDR3aa: CASSQIGGVRNTIYF; CDR3nt: TGTGCCAGCAGCCAAATCGGAGGGGTGAGAAACACCATATATTTT
j_gene: TRBJ1-5; v_gene: TRBV19; abundance: once; d_gene: -; CDR3aa: CASSIPRPSNQPQHF; CDR3nt: TGTGCCAGTAGTATCCCTAGGCCGAGCAATCAGCCCCAGCATTTT
j_gene: TRBJ1-1; v_gene: TRBV7-2; abundance: once; d_gene: -; CDR3aa: CASSLAGYTEAFF; CDR3nt: TGTGCCAGCAGCTTAGCGGGCTACACTGAAGCTTTCTTT
j_gene: TRBJ2-3; v_gene: TRBV19; abundance: once; d_gene: -; CDR3aa: CASSFLDTQYF; CDR3nt: TGTGCCAGTAGTTTCCTCGATACGCAGTATTTT
j_gene: TRBJ2-2; v_gene: TRBV7-2; abundance: -; d_gene: -; CDR3aa: CASSSYTGELFF; CDR3nt: TGTGCCAGCAGCTCCTACACCGGGGAGCTGTTTTTT
j_gene: TRBJ1-5; v_gene: TRBV27; abundance: -; d_gene: TRBD1; CDR3aa: CASSRQGYQPQHF; CDR3nt: TGTGCCAGCAGCCGACAGGGGTACCAGCCCCAGCATTTT
j_gene: TRBJ2-7; v_gene: TRBV15; abundance: -; d_gene: -; CDR3aa: CATRQTETYEQYF; CDR3nt: TGTGCCACCCGCCAGACAGAGACCTACGAGCAGTACTTC
j_gene: TRBJ2-1; v_gene: TRBV16; abundance: -; d_gene: -; CDR3aa: CASSHDWGTGNNEQFF; CDR3nt: TGTGCCAGCAGCCACGACTGGGGGACGGGCAACAATGAGCAGTTCTTC
j_gene: TRBJ2-1; v_gene: TRBV6-2/TRBV6-3; abundance: -; d_gene: -; CDR3aa: CASSYPYGGYNEQFF; CDR3nt: TGTGCCAGCAGTTACCCCTACGGGGGTTACAATGAGCAGTTCTTC
j_gene: TRBJ2-2; v_gene: TRBV7-9; abundance: -; d_gene: -; CDR3aa: CASSLRSNTGELFF; CDR3nt: TGTGCCAGCAGCTTAAGGAGTAACACCGGGGAGCTGTTTTTT
j_gene: TRBJ1-5; v_gene: TRBV19; abundance: -; d_gene: -; CDR3aa: CASSIVVFNQPQHF; CDR3nt: TGTGCCAGTAGTATAGTCGTGTTCAATCAGCCCCAGCATTTT
j_gene: TRBJ1-4; v_gene: TRBV6-5; abundance: -; d_gene: TRBD1; CDR3aa: CASTRTGHEKLFF; CDR3nt: TGTGCCAGCACGCGGACAGGGCATGAAAAACTGTTTTTT
j_gene: TRBJ2-7; v_gene: TRBV9; abundance: -; d_gene: -; CDR3aa: CASSGRDNSYEQYF; CDR3nt: TGTGCCAGCAGCGGACGGGACAATAGCTACGAGCAGTACTTC
j_gene: TRBJ2-7; v_gene: TRBV5-6; abundance: -; d_gene: -; CDR3aa: CASSSGLSVYEQYF; CDR3nt: TGTGCCAGCAGTTCGGGACTTTCAGTCTACGAGCAGTACTTC
j_gene: TRBJ1-2; v_gene: TRBV30; abundance: -; d_gene: -; CDR3aa: CAWSVVQGGGYTF; CDR3nt: TGTGCCTGGAGTGTGGTCCAGGGCGGTGGCTACACCTTC
j_gene: TRBJ1-2; v_gene: TRBV3-1/TRBV3-2; abundance: -; d_gene: -; CDR3aa: CASSGTAGYGYTF; CDR3nt: TGTGCCAGCAGCGGAACGGCAGGGTATGGCTACACCTTC
j_gene: TRBJ2-3; v_gene: TRBV7-2; abundance: -; d_gene: TRBD2; CDR3aa: CASSLDIVGRGDTQYF; CDR3nt: TGTGCCAGCAGCTTAGATATTGTGGGGAGGGGAGATACGCAGTATTTT
j_gene: TRBJ1-2; v_gene: TRBV6-5; abundance: -; d_gene: TRBD1; CDR3aa: CASSDRGDLYGYTF; CDR3nt: TGTGCCAGCAGCGACAGGGGGGACCTCTATGGCTACACCTTC
j_gene: TRBJ1-2; v_gene: TRBV4-2; abundance: -; d_gene: -; CDR3aa: CASSQGGWGLGYTF; CDR3nt: TGTGCCAGCAGCCAAGGGGGTTGGGGGCTGGGCTACACCTTC